Each of the 2 T cell receptor beta chains below was sequenced from the same sample in a study of radiotherapy plus CTLA-4 blockade in lung cancer. Libraries were prepared by immunoSEQ multiplex PCR; TCRdb keeps only in-frame clonotypes and omits some of them. The sample contains some 110,000 clones, about 77% of which appear only once. The material sequenced was peripheral blood, taken from a patient treated with radiotherapy plus ipilimumab. These receptors all stem from a human donor with non-small cell lung cancer who had a partial response to radiotherapy plus ipilimumab.

The rearrangement links TRBV5-4 to TRBJ2-2; D may be TRBD2 (6 bases). Between the trimmed V and J ends, which lost 4 bases and 0 bases, there was a span of 10 bases. CDR1 is SGHNT, CDR2 YYREEE, per germline (reference sequence). The CDR3 is made up of 15 amino acids. This CDR3 is CASSPGTSNTGELFF. The CDR3 bases are TGTGCCAGCAGCCCCGGGACTTCGAACACCGGGGAGCTGTTTTTT. Full variable domain (rest looked up from reference TRBV5-4 and TRBJ2-2): ETGVTQSPTHLIKTRGQQVTLRCSSQSGHNTVSWYQQALGQGPQFIFQYYREEENGRGNFPPRFSGLQFPNYSSELNVNALELDDSALYLCASSPGTSNTGELFFGEGSRLTVL.

The CDR3 sequence is CATLLGPASDTQYF. As DNA, the CDR3 is TGTGCCACTCTATTGGGGCCAGCGTCAGATACGCAGTATTTT. This sequence joins TRBV28 and TRBJ2-3; D is perhaps TRBD1 (5 bases). Deletions cut 10 bases from V and 4 bases from J, with 18 bases between. This CDR3 comprises 14 residues. The germline gives CDR1 MDHEN, CDR2 SYDVKM.